The next 13 T cell receptor beta chains were all read from a single sample in a study of spatial heterogeneity in lung cancer. Described time point: sample taken at primary tumor resection. From tumor, nontumor lung or frozen PBMC, whole RNA was taken unsorted for sequencing. MiXCR was run by TCRdb on the 5' RACE reads, yielding one entry per CDR3 protein. The table lists roughly 4,100 distinct CDR3 sequences, about 16% of them singletons. The sample here was PBMCs, taken at surgery. Receptor source: a male donor with early-stage non-small cell lung cancer.

This clonotype occurred many times. The chain couples TRBV2 to TRBJ2-6; D is uncertain. Germline V gene lookup returns CDR1 SNHLY and CDR2 FYNNEI. The CDR3 sequence is 15 residues long. Trimming stripped 4 bases from V and 0 bases from J, with 7 bases between. This CDR3 is CASSARYSGANVLTF. Written as DNA, the CDR3 is TGTGCCAGCAGTGCTCGCTACTCTGGGGCCAACGTCCTGACTTTC.

The V and J genes are TRBV6-1 and TRBJ2-3; the match to TRBD1 covers 8 bases. CDR3 length: 14 amino acids. With 6 bases clipped from V and 6 bases from J, the junction kept 8 bases outside the gene matches. The germline V gene has CDR1 MNHNS and CDR2 SASEGT. The CDR3 spells CASSPGQGWDTQYF. As DNA, the CDR3 is TGTGCCAGCAGCCCTGGACAGGGTTGGGATACGCAGTATTTT.

This clonotype is deemed medium-sized. The rearrangement links TRBV28 to TRBJ2-2; D ambiguous. This CDR3 spans 15 amino acids. The V end was cut by 2 bases, the J end by 7 bases, with 14 bases between. From germline, CDR1 is MDHEN and CDR2 SYDVKM. This CDR3 is CASSLPAAGGGELFF. The CDR3 nucleotides are TGTGCCAGCAGTTTACCCGCGGCCGGCGGCGGGGAGCTGTTTTTT.

This clonotype was counted many times. CDR3 residues: CASSYSGGGEYEQFF. CDR3 bases: TGTGCCAGCAGTTACTCTGGCGGGGGGGAATATGAGCAGTTCTTC. This chain connects TRBV6-5 to TRBJ2-1; 9 bases are shared with TRBD2. Germline lookup yields CDR1 MNHEY and CDR2 SVGAGI. The CDR3 totals 15 residues. Trimming cost V 0 bases and J 8 bases; bases outside gene matches: 5.

In this sample, this clonotype turned up many times. This rearrangement joins TRBV6-2 or TRBV6-3 to TRBJ2-5; TRBD1 is a possible D gene (5 bases). Trimming removed 0 bases at V and 3 bases at J, with 11 bases between. Germline CDR1 reads MNHEY; CDR2 reads SVGEGT. The CDR3 is 15 amino acids. CDR3 sequence (DNA): TGTGCCAGCAGTTACTCGATCGTCAGGGAAGAGACCCAGTACTTC. As protein: CASSYSIVREETQYF.

The chain joins TRBV3-1 to TRBJ2-2; D not resolved. The CDR3 runs 15 residues. Germline V lookup: CDR1 LGHDT, CDR2 YNNKEL (reference sequence). Trimming took off 4 bases at V and 0 bases at J, with 9 bases between the two ends. The CDR3 here is CASSRVPANTGELFF. CDR3 DNA sequence: TGTGCCAGCAGCCGCGTACCTGCGAACACCGGGGAGCTGTTTTTT.

This clonotype appeared many times. The V and J genes are TRBV7-2 and TRBJ2-1, with 7 bases matching TRBD1. The CDR3 spans 16 residues. J was trimmed by 2 bases and V by 5 bases; bases with no gene match: 9. Looked up from germline, CDR1 is SGHTA and CDR2 is FQGNSA. The CDR3 nucleotides are TGTGCCAGCAGCCCCCGGACAGGACGGCCCTACAATGAGCAGTTCTTC. This codes for CASSPRTGRPYNEQFF.

This clonotype appeared many times. CDR3 loop: CASSLGGYGYTF. DNA of the CDR3: TGTGCCAGCAGCTTAGGAGGATATGGCTACACCTTC. The V call is TRBV7-9, the J call TRBJ1-2; D ambiguous. In germline, CDR1 is SEHNR, CDR2 FQNEAQ (reference sequence). This CDR3 is 12 amino acids long. V was clipped by 1 base and J by 5 bases, with 5 bases between them.

This chain joins TRBV28 and TRBJ2-7; D is tentatively TRBD1 or TRBD2 (5 bases each). Trimming left V 6 bases short and J 6 bases short, with 15 bases between. Germline assignment: CDR1 MDHEN and CDR2 SYDVKM. There are 13 residues in the CDR3. The CDR3 region is CASSPSGAGEQYF. The CDR3 bases are TGTGCCAGCAGCCCTTCCGGGGCTGGCGAGCAGTACTTC.

The genes are TRBV5-5 and TRBJ2-3; a possible D gene is TRBD2 (7 bases). Trimming took 4 bases from V and 0 from J, leaving 9 bases between them. The germline V gene encodes CDR1 SGHKS and CDR2 YYEKEE (reference sequence). The CDR3 sequence is 14 residues long. The CDR3 region has the DNA TGTGCCAGCAGCCGCGGGGGCAGCACAGATACGCAGTATTTT. Translating it yields CASSRGGSTDTQYF.

This clonotype was picked up many times. The chain carries TRBV7-9 and TRBJ2-1; no clear D. V gave up 1 base and J gave up 8 bases, with 15 bases separating them. Germline CDR1 is SEHNR and CDR2 is FQNEAQ (reference sequence). This CDR3 contains 15 residues. Here the CDR3 reads CASSLESRLTDEQFF. The CDR3 nucleotides are TGTGCCAGCAGCTTAGAAAGTAGGCTCACGGATGAGCAGTTCTTC.

There are many counts of this clonotype. This chain links TRBV11-2 with TRBJ2-7; the match to TRBD2 covers 8 bases. V lost 4 bases to trimming and J lost 4 bases; unmatched junction nucleotides: 6. Germline V lookup: CDR1 SGHAT, CDR2 FQNNGV. There are 14 residues in the CDR3. CDR3 coding DNA: TGTGCCAGCAGCTCCGGGGGGGGAGGGTACGAGCAGTACTTC. Translated, it gives CASSSGGGGYEQYF. Supplemented by reference TRBV11-2 and TRBJ2-7, the full variable domain reads EAGVAQSPRYKIIEKRQSVAFWCNPISGHATLYWYQQILGQGPKLLIQFQNNGVVDDSQLPKDRFSAERLKGVDSTLKIQPAKLEDSAVYLCASSSGGGGYEQYFGPGTRLTVT.

The sample holds a few counts of this clonotype. The CDR3 sequence: CSVEADIAEAFF. The CDR3 DNA sequence: TGCAGCGTTGAAGCGGATATCGCTGAAGCTTTCTTT. The V call is TRBV29-1, the J call TRBJ1-1, with unresolved D. The ends were cut back, 1 base at V and 6 bases at J, with 9 bases in the middle. The CDR3 length is 12 residues. Germline values: CDR1 SQVTM, CDR2 ANQGSEA.